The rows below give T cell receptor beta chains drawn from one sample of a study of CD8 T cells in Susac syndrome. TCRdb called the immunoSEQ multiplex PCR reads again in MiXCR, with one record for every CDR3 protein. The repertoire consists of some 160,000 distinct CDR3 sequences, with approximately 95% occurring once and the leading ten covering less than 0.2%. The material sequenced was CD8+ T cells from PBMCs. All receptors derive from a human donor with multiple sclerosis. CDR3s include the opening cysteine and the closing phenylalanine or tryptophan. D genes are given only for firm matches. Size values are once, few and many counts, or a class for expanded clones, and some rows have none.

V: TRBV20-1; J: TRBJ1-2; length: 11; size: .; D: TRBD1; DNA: TGCAGTGCTGGACAGGGGGACGGCTACACCTTC; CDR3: CSAGQGDGYTF
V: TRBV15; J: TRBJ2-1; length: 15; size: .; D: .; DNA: TGTGCCACCAGCAGGGGACACATCTCCTACAATGAGCAGTTCTTC; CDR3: CATSRGHISYNEQFF
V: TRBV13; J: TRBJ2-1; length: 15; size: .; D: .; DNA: TGTGCCAGCAGCCTCCGTCGGGGGTCCTACAATGAGCAGTTCTTC; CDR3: CASSLRRGSYNEQFF
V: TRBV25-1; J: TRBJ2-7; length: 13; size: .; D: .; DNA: TGTGCCAGCAGTGAAGGACAGAGCTACGAGCAGTACTTC; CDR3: CASSEGQSYEQYF
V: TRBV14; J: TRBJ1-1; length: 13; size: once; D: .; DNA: TGTGCCAGCAGCCAAGACAGGGTCACTGAAGCTTTCTTT; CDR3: CASSQDRVTEAFF
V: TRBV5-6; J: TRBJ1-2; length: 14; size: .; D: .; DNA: TGTGCCAGCAGCTTCCGGACAAACTTCTATGGCTACACCTTC; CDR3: CASSFRTNFYGYTF
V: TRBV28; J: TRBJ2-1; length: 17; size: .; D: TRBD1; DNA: TGTGCCAGCAGAGGACAGGAACCAAGAAGCTCCTACAATGAGCAGTTCTTC; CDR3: CASRGQEPRSSYNEQFF
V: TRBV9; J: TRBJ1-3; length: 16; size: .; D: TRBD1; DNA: TGTGCCAGCAGCGGGGGGACAGGCGCCTCTGGAAACACCATATATTTT; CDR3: CASSGGTGASGNTIYF
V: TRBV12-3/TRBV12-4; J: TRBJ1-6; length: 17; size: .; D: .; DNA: TGTGCCAGCAGACCCGGGACCGAATACTCCTATAATTCACCCCTCCACTTT; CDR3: CASRPGTEYSYNSPLHF
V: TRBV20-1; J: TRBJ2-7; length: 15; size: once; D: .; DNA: TGCAGTGCCAACAGCAGGGCCAATTTCCCCTACGAGCAGTACTTC; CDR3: CSANSRANFPYEQYF
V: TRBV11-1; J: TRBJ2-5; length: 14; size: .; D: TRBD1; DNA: TGTGCCAGCAGCCCGACAGGGCACCAAGAGACCCAGTACTTC; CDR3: CASSPTGHQETQYF
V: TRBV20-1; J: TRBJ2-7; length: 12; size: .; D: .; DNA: TGCAGTGCTACGGGGGCGCAGGCCGAGCAGTACTTC; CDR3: CSATGAQAEQYF
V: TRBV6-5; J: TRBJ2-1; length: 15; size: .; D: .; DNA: TGTGCCAGCAGTTACGGGGGAAACTCCTACAATGAGCAGTTCTTC; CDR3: CASSYGGNSYNEQFF
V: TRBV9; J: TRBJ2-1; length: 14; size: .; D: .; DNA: TGTGCCAGCAGCGTCACCGGGCCCGCCGTTGAGCAGTTCTTC; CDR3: CASSVTGPAVEQFF
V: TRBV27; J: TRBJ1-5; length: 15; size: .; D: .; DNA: TGTGCCAGCAGTCCTCTTAGATATAGCAATCAGCCCCAGCATTTT; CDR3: CASSPLRYSNQPQHF
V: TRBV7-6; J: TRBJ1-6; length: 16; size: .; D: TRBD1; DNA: TGTGCCAGCAGCTTAGAGAGCTGGGACAGGGATTCACCCCTCCACTTT; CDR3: CASSLESWDRDSPLHF
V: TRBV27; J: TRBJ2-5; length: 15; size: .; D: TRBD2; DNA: TGTGCCAGCAGTTTATTCCTAGCGGCTGGGGGGACCCAGTACTTC; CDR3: CASSLFLAAGGTQYF
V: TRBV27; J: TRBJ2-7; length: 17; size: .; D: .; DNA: TGTGCCAGCAGTCCGGCCGTGGGACACCGAACAGAAGGGGAGCAGTACTTC; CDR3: CASSPAVGHRTEGEQYF
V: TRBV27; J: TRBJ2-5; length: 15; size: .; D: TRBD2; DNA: TGTGCCAGCAGCTCATCAACTAGCGGCGGAGAGACCCAGTACTTC; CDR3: CASSSSTSGGETQYF
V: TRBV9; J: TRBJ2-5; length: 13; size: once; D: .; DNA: TGTGCCAGCAGCCCAGGAAGTGGTGAGACCCAGTACTTC; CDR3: CASSPGSGETQYF
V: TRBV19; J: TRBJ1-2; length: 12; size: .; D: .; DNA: TGTGCCAGTAGGACTGAAAGCTATGGCTACACCTTC; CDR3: CASRTESYGYTF
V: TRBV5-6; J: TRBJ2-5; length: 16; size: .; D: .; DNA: TGTGCCAGCAGCTTGGGGGCGGAGCAGTACCAAGAGACCCAGTACTTC; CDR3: CASSLGAEQYQETQYF
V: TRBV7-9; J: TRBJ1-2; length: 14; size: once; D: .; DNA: TGTGCCAGCAGCTCAAGGCCAGGGGACTATGGCTACACCTTC; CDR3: CASSSRPGDYGYTF
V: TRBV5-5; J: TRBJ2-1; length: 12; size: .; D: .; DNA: TGTGCCAGCATTGGGACAACGGATGAGCAGTTCTTC; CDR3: CASIGTTDEQFF
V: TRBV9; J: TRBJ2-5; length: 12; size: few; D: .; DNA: TGTGCCAGCAGCCAGGGAAGAGAGACCCAGTACTTC; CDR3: CASSQGRETQYF
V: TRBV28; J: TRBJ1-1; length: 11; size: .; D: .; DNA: TGTGCCAGCAGTTTATTCCCTGAAGCTTTCTTT; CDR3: CASSLFPEAFF
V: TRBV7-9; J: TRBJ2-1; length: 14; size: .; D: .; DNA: TGTGCCAGCAGAGGGGGGACCCCGTACAATGAGCAGTTCTTC; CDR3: CASRGGTPYNEQFF
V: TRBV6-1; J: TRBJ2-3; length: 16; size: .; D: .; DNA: TGTGCCAGCCAGCTGTCCGGGCAGCAGGAGGCAGATACGCAGTATTTT; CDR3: CASQLSGQQEADTQYF
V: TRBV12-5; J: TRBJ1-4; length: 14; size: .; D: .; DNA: TGTGCTAGTGGTTTCGGAGGGAACGGTGAAAAACTGTTTTTT; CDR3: CASGFGGNGEKLFF
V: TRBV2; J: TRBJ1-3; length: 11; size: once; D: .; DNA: TGTGCCAGCACTCCTGGAAACACCATATATTTT; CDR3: CASTPGNTIYF
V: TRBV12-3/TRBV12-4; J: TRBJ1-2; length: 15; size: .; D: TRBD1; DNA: TGTGCCAGCAGGACAGGGATCTTTCCGCAGTATGGCTACACCTTC; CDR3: CASRTGIFPQYGYTF
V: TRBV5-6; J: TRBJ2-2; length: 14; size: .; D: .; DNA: TGTGCCAGCAGCTTGTTTGGGGGGACCGGGGAGCTGTTTTTT; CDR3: CASSLFGGTGELFF
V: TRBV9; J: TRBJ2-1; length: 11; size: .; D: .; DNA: TGTGCCAGCGAGGGGAAAGATGAGCAGTTCTTC; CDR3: CASEGKDEQFF
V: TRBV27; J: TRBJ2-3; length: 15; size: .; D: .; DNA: TGTGCCAGCAGTTCCACAGGGAGTACACAGTCTACGCAGTATTTT; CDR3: CASSSTGSTQSTQYF
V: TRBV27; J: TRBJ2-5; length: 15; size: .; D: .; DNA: TGTGCCAGCAGTACTTCCTCCGGGCTCCGGGGGACCCAGTACTTC; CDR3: CASSTSSGLRGTQYF
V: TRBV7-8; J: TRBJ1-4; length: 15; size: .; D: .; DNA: TGTGCCAGCAGCTTCCGGTTGGGAACTAATGAAAAACTGTTTTTT; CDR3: CASSFRLGTNEKLFF
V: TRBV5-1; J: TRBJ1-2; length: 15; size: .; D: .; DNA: TGCGCCAGCAGCCCGGAAAGAGGGGGTAACTATGGCTACACCTTC; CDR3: CASSPERGGNYGYTF
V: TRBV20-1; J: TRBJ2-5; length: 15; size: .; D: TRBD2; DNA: TGCAGTGCTAGAAGGCGACTAGCGGTCCAAGAGACCCAGTACTTC; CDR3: CSARRRLAVQETQYF
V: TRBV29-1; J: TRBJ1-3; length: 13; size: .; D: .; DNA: TGCAGCGTTGAGGAGAGCTCTGGAAACACCATATATTTT; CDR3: CSVEESSGNTIYF
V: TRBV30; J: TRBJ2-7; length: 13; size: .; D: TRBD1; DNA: TGTGCCTGGGGACAGGGGCTCACCTACGAGCAGTACTTC; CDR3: CAWGQGLTYEQYF
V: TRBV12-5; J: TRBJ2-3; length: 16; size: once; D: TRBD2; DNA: TGTGCTAGTGGTTTGGTCCCCGGGGGGACTCCAGATACGCAGTATTTT; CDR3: CASGLVPGGTPDTQYF
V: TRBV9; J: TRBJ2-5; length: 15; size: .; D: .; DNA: TGTGCCAGCAGCGTAGGTGTGGGGCCCCAAGAGACCCAGTACTTC; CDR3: CASSVGVGPQETQYF
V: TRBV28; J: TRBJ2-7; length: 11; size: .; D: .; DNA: TGTGCCAGCTCCTCGGGGCCTGAGCAGTACTTC; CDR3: CASSSGPEQYF
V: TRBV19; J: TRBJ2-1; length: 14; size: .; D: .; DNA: TGTGCCAGTAGTATTGACGGAGAATACAATGAGCAGTTCTTC; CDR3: CASSIDGEYNEQFF
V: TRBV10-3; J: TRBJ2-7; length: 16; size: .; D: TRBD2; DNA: TGTGCCATCAATCGTGCTGGCGGGGGGGCCGGCTCCGAGCAGTACTTC; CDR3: CAINRAGGGAGSEQYF
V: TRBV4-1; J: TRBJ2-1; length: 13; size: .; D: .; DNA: TGCGCCAGCAGCCCAGGGTCAGAAGATGAGCAGTTCTTC; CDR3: CASSPGSEDEQFF
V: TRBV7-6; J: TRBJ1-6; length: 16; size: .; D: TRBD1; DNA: TGTGCCAGCAGCTTCGCCTCTGCAGGGGGTAATTCACCCCTCCACTTT; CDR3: CASSFASAGGNSPLHF
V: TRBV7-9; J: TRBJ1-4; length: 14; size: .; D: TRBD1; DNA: TGTGCCAGCAGCTACACAGGGGTTGACGAAAAACTGTTTTTT; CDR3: CASSYTGVDEKLFF
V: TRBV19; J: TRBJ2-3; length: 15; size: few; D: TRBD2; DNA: TGTGCCAGTAGCAGGACTAGCGGGAGCACAGATACGCAGTATTTT; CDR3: CASSRTSGSTDTQYF